This T cell receptor beta chain was captured in a study of blood T cells in healthy people across ages. Whole-study findings and limits: The CMV status of each donor remained undetermined, and this could have confounded shifts in expanded clonotypes. The fall in TCR beta diversity per million T cells was roughly linear with age.

Each donor's blood draw was roughly 10 milliliters of peripheral blood. For the second PCR, which ran for roughly 6 to 11 cycles, a sample-barcoded 5' primer and a J-beta primer mix were used. TCRdb reprocessed the 5' RACE reads via MiXCR and lists one record per CDR3 protein. Here the sample spans some 900,000 distinct CDR3 sequences, roughly 50% being singletons. This clonotype showed up just once. No antigen is known for it. Sequencing was performed on blood. This clonotype was obtained from a man aged 25 to 40 in good health.

CDR3 region: CASSVLRGRRGTLHF. The CDR3, as DNA: TGTGCCAGCAGTGTACTCAGGGGGCGCCGAGGAACCCTCCACTTT. The chain links TRBV28 to TRBJ1-6; TRBD1 matches at 8 bases. The CDR3 runs to 15 residues. In germline, CDR1 is MDHEN, CDR2 SYDVKM. V gave up 5 bases and J gave up 14 bases; unmatched junction bases: 14. The entire variable domain, with the rest obtained from reference TRBV28 and TRBJ1-6, is as follows: DVKVTQSSRYLVKRTGEKVFLECVQDMDHENMFWYRQDPGLGLRLIYFSYDVKMKEKGDIPEGYSVSREKKERFSLILESASTNQTSMYLCASSVLRGRRGTLHFGNGTRLTVT.